Following are 30 T cell receptor beta chains from one sample sequenced in a study of human T cells and chemical hapten exposure. Indicated time point: patch test 2, 6 weeks after DPC sensitization. Regarding treatment: therapeutic diphenylcyclopropenone sensitization with weekly scalp DPC. TCRdb processed the RACE reads anew with MiXCR; each CDR3 protein has one entry. Of 65,000 to 90,000 distinct CDR3 sequences listed, less than 8% were seen once; the top ten hold 1% to 1.5%. Specimen: whole blood, collected in connection with sensitization to the hapten diphenylcyclopropenone (DPC). The receptors were sampled from a woman aged 25 to 45 with alopecia areata. Some clones in this sample may be carry-over from other donors' samples.

This clonotype occurred many times. This chain uses TRBV20-1 with TRBJ2-3; 7 bases fit TRBD2. Per germline, CDR1 DFQATT and CDR2 SNEGSKA (reference sequence). Trimming removed 2 bases from V and 2 bases from J; junction bases left unmatched: 13. CDR3 length: 17 residues. This CDR3 is CSARSQGRRGSTDTQYF. The CDR3, as DNA: TGCAGTGCTAGATCCCAGGGAAGGCGGGGGTCCACAGATACGCAGTATTTT.

This clonotype was found many times. V and J are TRBV19 and TRBJ2-7; 11 nucleotides agree with TRBD1. This CDR3 is 17 amino acids long. V lost 4 bases to trimming and J lost 1 base; unmatched junction nucleotides: 9. Germline lookup yields CDR1 LNHDA and CDR2 SQIVND (reference sequence). The CDR3 spells CASSTVGQGARSYEQYF. CDR3 nucleotides: TGTGCCAGTAGTACTGTTGGACAGGGGGCCAGATCCTACGAGCAGTACTTC.

The rearrangement links TRBV29-1 to TRBJ1-1; the D is unclear. The germline gives CDR1 SQVTM, CDR2 ANQGSEA. CDR3 size: 12 residues. The V end was cut by 1 base, the J end by 2 bases, with 5 bases between. DNA of the CDR3: TGCAGCGTTGAAGGACGTAACACTGAAGCTTTCTTT. Its translation is CSVEGRNTEAFF. The entire variable domain, with the rest obtained from reference TRBV29-1 and TRBJ1-1, is as follows: SAVISQKPSRDICQRGTSLTIQCQVDSQVTMMFWYRQQPGQSLTLIATANQGSEATYESGFVIDKFPISRPNLTFSTLTVSNMSPEDSSIYLCSVEGRNTEAFFGQGTRLTVV.

This clonotype was observed at least ten times. The chain joins TRBV12-5 to TRBJ1-1, with 8 positions matching TRBD1. The CDR3 extends over 12 amino acids. Germline assignment: CDR1 LGHNT and CDR2 FRNRAP. Germline trimming cut 2 bases from V and 11 bases from J; bases unmatched to any gene: 4. The CDR3 is CASGLQRTGAFF. The CDR3 DNA is TGTGCTAGTGGTTTGCAAAGGACAGGGGCTTTCTTT.

This clonotype was counted many times. The chain uses TRBV7-9 and TRBJ2-7, with no clear D. The CDR3 length is 15 residues. Germline V gene lookup returns CDR1 SEHNR and CDR2 FQNEAQ (reference sequence). The germline V and J ends were trimmed by 4 bases and 2 bases, with 15 bases remaining between them. CDR3 residues: CASSYEYRVPYEQYF. DNA for the CDR3: TGTGCCAGCAGCTACGAGTACCGGGTTCCCTACGAGCAGTACTTC.

This clonotype was seen many times. V and J are TRBV5-1 and TRBJ1-1; 7 bases line up with TRBD1. CDR1 SGHRS and CDR2 YFSETQ come from the germline V gene. The CDR3 is 13 residues long. Germline trimming cut 0 bases from V and 11 bases from J; bases unmatched to any gene: 7. The CDR3 reads CASSLGGQWTAFF. The CDR3 region has the DNA TGCGCCAGCAGCTTGGGGGGACAGTGGACGGCTTTCTTT.

The rearrangement links TRBV2 to TRBJ2-7; TRBD1 is a possible D gene (6 bases). V was shortened by 6 bases and J by 5 bases, with 14 bases between the two germline ends. CDR1 and CDR2 (germline): SNHLY, FYNNEI. This CDR3 has 13 amino acids. The DNA of the CDR3 is TGTGCCAGCAGGAGCTCCAGGGGAGACGAGCAGTACTTC. Its protein is CASRSSRGDEQYF. The full variable domain, completed using reference TRBV2 and TRBJ2-7, is EPEVTQTPSHQVTQMGQEVILRCVPISNHLYFYWYRQILGQKVEFLVSFYNNEISEKSEIFDDQFSVERPDGSNFTLKIRSTKLEDSAMYFCASRSSRGDEQYFGPGTRLTVT.

This clonotype appeared a few times. V is TRBV11-3 and J is TRBJ2-1; D unclear. Germline loops: CDR1 SGHNT, CDR2 YENEEA. V gave up 0 bases and J gave up 14 bases, with 14 bases separating them. This CDR3 spans 13 amino acids. DNA of the CDR3: TGTGCCAGCAGCTTAGATCGCGCAGGAAAGAAGTTCTTC. It yields the protein CASSLDRAGKKFF.

Many counts were recorded for this clonotype. The rearrangement uses TRBV5-1 and TRBJ1-4; D unclear. This CDR3 has 15 amino acids. Trimming took 0 bases from V and 6 from J, leaving 12 bases between them. Germline assignment: CDR1 SGHRS and CDR2 YFSETQ. The CDR3 sequence: CASSLGRARDEKLFF. Here the CDR3 DNA reads TGCGCCAGCAGCTTGGGACGGGCAAGAGATGAAAAACTGTTTTTT. The entire variable domain, with the rest obtained from reference TRBV5-1 and TRBJ1-4, is as follows: KAGVTQTPRYLIKTRGQQVTLSCSPISGHRSVSWYQQTPGQGLQFLFEYFSETQRNKGNFPGRFSGRQFSNSRSEMNVSTLELGDSALYLCASSLGRARDEKLFFGSGTQLSVL.

This clonotype came up many times. The chain couples TRBV7-2 to TRBJ2-7; TRBD1 might be the D (5 bases). Trimming took off 5 bases at V and 5 bases at J, with 13 bases between the two ends. Germline-derived CDR1 and CDR2 are SGHTA and FQGNSA. The CDR3 has 13 residues. The CDR3 DNA reads as TGTGCCAGCAGCGCTGGGGCGCGAGACGAGCAGTACTTC. Amino acids: CASSAGARDEQYF. Together with reference TRBV7-2 and TRBJ2-7, the CDR3 gives the full variable domain: GAGVSQSPSNKVTEKGKDVELRCDPISGHTALYWYRQSLGQGLEFLIYFQGNSAPDKSGLPSDRFSAERTGGSVSTLTIQRTQQEDSAVYLCASSAGARDEQYFGPGTRLTVT.

This clonotype was seen ten or more times. The chain couples TRBV12-3 or TRBV12-4 to TRBJ1-2; D is unresolved. V was clipped by 5 bases and J by 4 bases, with 11 bases between them. This CDR3 has 13 amino acids. The CDR3 DNA is TGTGCCAGCAGTGGGGATTACAGCTATGGCTACACCTTC. Encoded protein: CASSGDYSYGYTF.

This clonotype was detected ten times or more. The V and J genes are TRBV10-3 and TRBJ2-3; TRBD2 matches at 9 bases. The junction had 11 bases not matched to a gene; V was cut back by 7 bases and J by 6 bases. Germline V gene lookup returns CDR1 ENHRY and CDR2 SYGVKD. The CDR3 extends over 15 amino acids. Written as DNA, the CDR3 is TGTGCCATCAAACGAACAGGGGCGGGGGGGGATACGCAGTATTTT. Its protein is CAIKRTGAGGDTQYF.

This clonotype occurred a few times. The rearrangement uses TRBV2 and TRBJ1-2, with D uncertain. V lost 4 bases and J 4 bases, leaving 13 bases between the germline ends. Per the germline V gene, CDR1 is SNHLY and CDR2 is FYNNEI. The CDR3 sequence is 14 residues long. CDR3 sequence: CASSARTPGYGYTF. DNA of the CDR3: TGTGCCAGCAGTGCGAGAACACCGGGCTATGGCTACACCTTC.

This clonotype was found many times. This rearrangement joins TRBV29-1 to TRBJ2-3; TRBD1 might be the D (6 bases). The CDR3 runs 13 residues. Trimming took 5 bases from V and 3 from J, leaving 12 bases between them. The germline gives CDR1 SQVTM, CDR2 ANQGSEA. CDR3 bases: TGCAGCGTTATAGTCACAGGGACAGATACGCAGTATTTT. This gives the protein CSVIVTGTDTQYF.

This clonotype was observed a few times. The rearrangement uses TRBV5-4 and TRBJ2-3; 9 bases fit TRBD2. The ends lost 5 bases at V and 1 base at J; junction bases unmatched: 5. The CDR3 runs 15 residues. CDR1 and CDR2 from the germline V gene are SGHNT and YYREEE (reference sequence). The CDR3 DNA sequence: TGTGCCAGCAGTAACCGACTAGCGGGCACAGATACGCAGTATTTT. Translated: CASSNRLAGTDTQYF.

The V gene is TRBV5-1, the J gene TRBJ1-6; 10 bases align to TRBD1. Germline CDR1 reads SGHRS; CDR2 reads YFSETQ. This CDR3 contains 15 residues. The V and J ends lost 4 bases and 7 bases, in that order; junction bases with no gene match: 5. The CDR3 region has the DNA TGCGCCAGCAGCGCCGGGACAGGGGTAAATTCACCCCTCCACTTT. Amino acid sequence: CASSAGTGVNSPLHF.

This clonotype was seen ten or more times. J is TRBJ1-5 and V is TRBV2; 7 nucleotides line up with TRBD1. The CDR3 has 15 amino acids. V gave up 6 bases and J gave up 4 bases; unmatched junction bases: 9. Germline V lookup: CDR1 SNHLY, CDR2 FYNNEI. The CDR3 sequence: CASRDDRAGNQPQHF. The CDR3 bases are TGTGCCAGCAGAGATGACAGGGCTGGTAATCAGCCCCAGCATTTT.

The sample holds many counts of this clonotype. The chain uses TRBV10-2 and TRBJ2-1; 7 nucleotides agree with TRBD2. This CDR3 spans 13 amino acids. Germline CDR1 WSHSY, CDR2 SAAADI. Unmatched junction bases numbered 4, after V lost 11 bases and J lost 0 bases. The CDR3 spells CASRGDSYNEQFF. As DNA, the CDR3 is TGCGCCTCCCGGGGGGACTCCTACAATGAGCAGTTCTTC.

Many counts were recorded for this clonotype. The chain recombines TRBV20-1 with TRBJ2-1; D possibly corresponds to TRBD2 (6 bases). Trimming shortened V by 4 bases and J by 4 bases, and 14 bases separated the two germline ends. Germline V gene data show CDR1 as DFQATT and CDR2 as SNEGSKA (reference sequence). The CDR3 spans 14 residues. CDR3 region: CSAKRGGSYNEQFF. CDR3 in DNA: TGCAGTGCTAAGAGGGGAGGCTCTTACAATGAGCAGTTCTTC.

The table lists this clonotype with a few counts. V usage is TRBV6-5 and J usage is TRBJ1-2; 9 nucleotides line up with TRBD1. This CDR3 has 15 amino acids. V lost 2 bases and J lost 6; bases outside the gene matches: 7. The germline V gene encodes CDR1 MNHEY and CDR2 SVGAGI. CDR3 bases: TGTGCCAGCAGTTACGGGACAGGGATTTTCGATGGCTACACCTTC. Translated, it gives CASSYGTGIFDGYTF.

This clonotype was seen ten or more times. The chain combines TRBV27 with TRBJ2-3; D is unresolved. Germline CDR1 is MNHEY and CDR2 is SMNVEV (reference sequence). This CDR3 region has 12 residues. The V and J ends lost 6 bases and 2 bases respectively, with 6 bases between them. Written as DNA, the CDR3 is TGTGCCAGCAGGTCGGTCACAGATACGCAGTATTTT. Amino acid sequence: CASRSVTDTQYF.

This chain uses TRBV2 with TRBJ1-5; 10 bases are shared with TRBD1. Germline V gene data show CDR1 as SNHLY and CDR2 as FYNNEI. The ends lost 6 bases at V and 2 bases at J; junction bases unmatched: 7. The CDR3 loop spans 16 amino acids. The CDR3: CASREGQGFGNQPQHF. The CDR3, as DNA: TGTGCCAGCAGAGAGGGACAGGGGTTCGGCAATCAGCCCCAGCATTTT.

This clonotype was detected ten times or more. V and J are TRBV18 and TRBJ1-4; tentative D call: TRBD1 (5 bases). V lost 5 bases and J 7 bases, leaving 20 bases between the germline ends. The CDR3 length is 16 residues. From germline, CDR1 is KGHSH and CDR2 LQKENI. The CDR3 DNA reads as TGTGCCAGCTCAGGAGGGACGGATCCTGGCCCTGAAAAACTGTTTTTT. Amino acid sequence: CASSGGTDPGPEKLFF.

This clonotype was counted at least ten times. The CDR3 coding sequence is TGCGCCAGCAGCTCTGCAACTAATGAAAAACTGTTTTTT. Translation: CASSSATNEKLFF. V is TRBV5-1 and J is TRBJ1-4, with unresolved D. The germline V gene encodes CDR1 SGHRS and CDR2 YFSETQ. The CDR3 runs 13 residues. V was pared by 3 bases and J by 0 bases, with 3 bases between. The full variable domain, in which reference TRBV5-1 and TRBJ1-4 provide the parts outside the CDR3, is KAGVTQTPRYLIKTRGQQVTLSCSPISGHRSVSWYQQTPGQGLQFLFEYFSETQRNKGNFPGRFSGRQFSNSRSEMNVSTLELGDSALYLCASSSATNEKLFFGSGTQLSVL.

Many counts were recorded for this clonotype. CDR3 residues: CASSLSLGRGAFF. DNA for the CDR3: TGTGCCAGCAGCTTAAGTCTGGGAAGAGGAGCTTTCTTT. J is TRBJ1-1 and V is TRBV7-6; D is undetermined. The V end lost 2 bases, the J end lost 10 bases, and 14 bases lay between the germline ends. This CDR3 is 13 amino acids long. Germline lookup yields CDR1 SGHVS and CDR2 FNYEAQ.

In its sample, this clonotype was seen many times. The chain employs TRBV12-3 or TRBV12-4 and TRBJ2-3, with 12 bases identical to TRBD2. The trim removed 5 bases at V and 4 bases at J, leaving 10 bases unmatched. The CDR3 sequence is 17 residues long. The CDR3 DNA follows: TGTGCCAGCAGTCGGACTAGCGGGGCCCACGGGGCAGATACGCAGTATTTT. It specifies CASSRTSGAHGADTQYF.

The chain couples TRBV19 to TRBJ1-2; no clear D gene. The CDR3 covers 11 residues. Germline CDR1 reads LNHDA; CDR2 reads SQIVND (reference sequence). V was trimmed by 4 bases and J by 3 bases, leaving 3 bases between them. The CDR3: CASSTDYGYTF. CDR3 nucleotides: TGTGCCAGTAGTACAGACTATGGCTACACCTTC.

The table lists this clonotype with a few counts. The V call is TRBV10-3, the J call TRBJ1-2; the D gene is possibly TRBD1 (5 bases). The CDR3 loop spans 14 amino acids. Trimming removed 10 bases at V and 4 bases at J, with 19 bases between. Germline V lookup: CDR1 ENHRY, CDR2 SYGVKD. CDR3 region: CASGGDAKGYGYTF. CDR3 DNA: TGTGCCAGCGGGGGGGACGCGAAGGGCTATGGCTACACCTTC.

This clonotype has more than one count but fewer than ten. This chain joins TRBV5-4 and TRBJ1-1; no clear D gene. The V end was cut by 4 bases, the J end by 5 bases, with 15 bases between. The CDR3 is 14 amino acids. Germline CDR1 is SGHNT and CDR2 is YYREEE (reference sequence). This CDR3 is CASSPEVGRTEAFF. CDR3 coding DNA: TGTGCCAGCAGCCCGGAAGTTGGGCGGACTGAAGCTTTCTTT. The full variable domain, with the rest looked up from reference TRBV5-4 and TRBJ1-1, is ETGVTQSPTHLIKTRGQQVTLRCSSQSGHNTVSWYQQALGQGPQFIFQYYREEENGRGNFPPRFSGLQFPNYSSELNVNALELDDSALYLCASSPEVGRTEAFFGQGTRLTVV.

This clonotype was seen ten or more times. The genes are TRBV20-1 and TRBJ2-1, with D unclear. The germline V gene has CDR1 DFQATT and CDR2 SNEGSKA (reference sequence). Trimming removed 3 bases at V and 4 bases at J, with 16 bases between. The CDR3 runs to 15 residues. The CDR3: CSASRFRAPYNEQFF. CDR3 DNA: TGCAGTGCTAGTCGTTTTCGAGCGCCTTACAATGAGCAGTTCTTC.